Given below is one TCR beta chain in context. This clonotype was counted many times. Its antigen is not yet known. No base-level quality is on record; no much larger clone is a single base apart. The data are from a study of lung T cells in sarcoidosis with Löfgren's syndrome (dated 2017 in TCRdb). Broadly, across the study: Sarcoidosis was characterized as a granulomatous disease that is mostly pulmonary, in which CD4+ T cells accumulate in bronchoalveolar lavage fluid. The repertoire analyses centered on Lofgren's syndrome patients. General conclusions and limits of the study: Recognition of a sarcoidosis-associated antigen was only suggested, and the antigen itself remained putative and was not identified. Compared with control subjects, Lofgren's syndrome patients were reported to have TRAV12-1 and TRBV2 as the most expanded V gene segments. Multiple Lofgren's syndrome patients were reported to share TRAV12-1 and TRBV2 CDR3 motifs, a finding that suggests public CD4+ TCR repertoires. When alphabeta pairing was analyzed, TRAV12-1 tended to pair preferentially with TRBV2, and the resulting paired TCRs displayed CDR3 homology.

Sequenced using an Illumina MiSeq. TCRdb redid the processing of the public reads, applying fastp at Q25 and MiXCR, and retained in-frame beta chains. Rows merge per CDR3 protein into single entries with the most common DNA and genes. This sample lists around 21,000 distinct CDR3 sequences; less than 25% were detected once. The ten largest clones take up over 4% of the sample. There are 15 amino acids in the CDR3, from cysteine to phenylalanine inclusive. This entry keeps only the CDR3 DNA: 45 bases, framed from base 1. The germline V gene yields SGHDN for CDR1 and FVKESK for CDR2. Trimming leaves V shorter by 1 base and J shorter by 4 bases, with the junction holding 2 bases beyond the gene matches.

The rearranged segments are TRBV14 and TRBJ2-1, and 9 bases in between align with TRBD2. The material sequenced was CD4+ T cells from PBMCs. The clonotype comes from a human donor with sarcoidosis (Löfgren's syndrome or another form), or a control subject (not recorded which). The DNA reads TGTGCCAGCAGCCAAGGGACTAGCGTGTACAATGAGCAGTTCTTC. It translates to CASSQGTSVYNEQFF.